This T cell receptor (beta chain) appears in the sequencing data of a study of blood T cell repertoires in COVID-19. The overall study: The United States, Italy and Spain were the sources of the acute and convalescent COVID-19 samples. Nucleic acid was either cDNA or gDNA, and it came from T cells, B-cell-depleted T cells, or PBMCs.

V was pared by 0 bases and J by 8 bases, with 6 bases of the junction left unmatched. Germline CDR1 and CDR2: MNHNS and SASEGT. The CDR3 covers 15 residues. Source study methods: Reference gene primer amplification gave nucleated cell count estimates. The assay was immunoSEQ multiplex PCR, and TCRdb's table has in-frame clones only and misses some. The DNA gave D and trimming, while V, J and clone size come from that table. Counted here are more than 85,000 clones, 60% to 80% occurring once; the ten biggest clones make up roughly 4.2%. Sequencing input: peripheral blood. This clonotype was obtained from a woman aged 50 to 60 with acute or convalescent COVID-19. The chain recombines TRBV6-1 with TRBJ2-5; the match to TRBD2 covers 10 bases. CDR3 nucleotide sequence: TGTGCCAGCAGTGAAGCGCGAGCGGGGGGGAGAACCCAGTACTTC. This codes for CASSEARAGGRTQYF.